The 25 T cell receptor beta chains listed next were all sequenced from one sample in a study of cytomegalovirus exposure and HLA in healthy donors. 60 Vbeta and 13 Jbeta primers were used in PCR. Clones were read by immunoSEQ multiplex PCR, and TCRdb kept only the in-frame ones, dropping some. The sample shows roughly 200,000 clones, 70% to 80% of them seen only once. The sequenced material came from PBMCs. The receptors shown here come from a girl aged 5-17 years in good health and CMV-seropositive.

Only a few counts were recorded for this clone. This chain uses TRBV2 with TRBJ2-2; TRBD2 agrees at 9 bases. The CDR3 extends over 18 amino acids. Germline-derived CDR1 and CDR2 are SNHLY and FYNNEI. V was pared by 5 bases and J by 1 base, with 11 bases of the junction left unmatched. As DNA, the CDR3 is TGTGCCAGCAGTTCCCCGGTGGGCGGGGGGGGGAACACCGGGGAGCTGTTTTTT. This translates into CASSSPVGGGGNTGELFF. Drawing the rest from reference TRBV2 and TRBJ2-2, the complete variable domain is EPEVTQTPSHQVTQMGQEVILRCVPISNHLYFYWYRQILGQKVEFLVSFYNNEISEKSEIFDDQFSVERPDGSNFTLKIRSTKLEDSAMYFCASSSPVGGGGNTGELFFGEGSRLTVL.

This clone was recorded only once. This sequence joins TRBV28 and TRBJ1-2; D may be TRBD1 (5 bases). The V gene lost 5 bases and the J gene lost 3 bases, with 13 bases spanning the gap. CDR1 MDHEN and CDR2 SYDVKM come from the germline V gene. The CDR3 has 14 amino acids. DNA for the CDR3: TGTGCCAGCAGTATGGGGGGGGATGACTATGGCTACACCTTC. Its protein product is CASSMGGDDYGYTF.

The chain is built from TRBV4-1 and TRBJ2-1; TRBD1 matches at 8 bases. CDR3 length: 16 amino acids. Unmatched junction bases numbered 10, after V lost 3 bases and J lost 6 bases. Germline CDR1 and CDR2: MGHRA and YSYEKL. CDR3 sequence (DNA): TGCGCCAGCAGCCAGTTACCGGGACAGGTACTCAATGAGCAGTTCTTC. Protein sequence: CASSQLPGQVLNEQFF.

The rearrangement uses TRBV18 and TRBJ2-7; the match to TRBD1 covers 9 bases. V shed 3 bases, J shed 1 base, and the junction held 4 bases outside the gene matches. This CDR3 contains 15 residues. CDR1 and CDR2 from the germline V gene are KGHSH and LQKENI. Here the CDR3 reads CASSPETGGSYEQYF. For the CDR3, the DNA is TGTGCCAGCTCACCGGAGACAGGGGGGTCCTACGAGCAGTACTTC.

V is TRBV10-3 and J is TRBJ1-1; TRBD1 matches 7 bases. From germline, CDR1 is ENHRY and CDR2 SYGVKD. This CDR3 is 15 amino acids long. The J segment lost 0 bases and the V segment lost 5 bases, leaving 6 bases of the junction unmatched. The CDR3 DNA sequence: TGTGCCATCAGTCCGGGACAGTCCATGAACACTGAAGCTTTCTTT. Amino acid sequence: CAISPGQSMNTEAFF.

The chain couples TRBV19 to TRBJ1-2, with D tentatively TRBD1 (6 bases). V gave up 7 bases and J gave up 3 bases, with 18 bases separating them. The CDR3 has 15 amino acids. Per the germline V gene, CDR1 is LNHDA and CDR2 is SQIVND (reference sequence). CDR3 sequence reads: CASKKPTGHDYGYTF. The CDR3 nucleotides are TGTGCCAGTAAAAAACCAACAGGGCACGACTATGGCTACACCTTC.

The chain employs TRBV18 and TRBJ2-7, with 13 bases identical to TRBD2. Trimming removed 6 bases from V and 7 bases from J; junction bases left unmatched: 12. Germline V lookup: CDR1 KGHSH, CDR2 LQKENI. The length of the CDR3 is 16 residues. The CDR3 nucleotides are TGTGCCAGCTCCCACAGAACTAGCGGGGGGGCGGAAGAGCAGTACTTC. This translates into CASSHRTSGGAEEQYF. The complete variable domain, with remaining parts taken from reference TRBV18 and TRBJ2-7, reads NAGVMQNPRHLVRRRGQEARLRCSPMKGHSHVYWYRQLPEEGLKFMVYLQKENIIDESGMPKERFSAEFPKEGPSILRIQQVVRGDSAAYFCASSHRTSGGAEEQYFGPGTRLTVT.

V and J are TRBV5-1 and TRBJ2-7; 9 bases are shared with TRBD1. V shed 2 bases, J shed 2 bases, and the junction held 5 bases outside the gene matches. Germline V gene lookup returns CDR1 SGHRS and CDR2 YFSETQ. This CDR3 has 15 residues. CDR3 residues: CASSLQGAETYEQYF. The CDR3 DNA is TGCGCCAGCAGCTTACAGGGGGCTGAGACCTACGAGCAGTACTTC.

The chain employs TRBV7-7 and TRBJ2-1; 12 bases are shared with TRBD2. The V gene's germline CDR1 is SSHAT and CDR2 FNYEAQ (reference sequence). The junction had 6 bases not matched to a gene; V was cut back by 5 bases and J by 7 bases. This CDR3 comprises 15 residues. The CDR3 region has the DNA TGTGCCAGCAGCGCCCTAGCGGGGGGGCTGAATGAGCAGTTCTTC. Protein: CASSALAGGLNEQFF.

The chain has TRBV7-7 and TRBJ1-1, with 8 bases that match TRBD1. Germline lookup yields CDR1 SSHAT and CDR2 FNYEAQ (reference sequence). Losses at the gene ends were 5 bases for V and 2 bases for J; bases not matched to a gene: 10. The length of the CDR3 is 16 residues. CDR3 sequence (DNA): TGTGCCAGCAGCCCAACCCCCGGACAGGGTAACACTGAAGCTTTCTTT. It is translated as CASSPTPGQGNTEAFF. The full variable domain, in which reference TRBV7-7 and TRBJ1-1 provide the parts outside the CDR3, is GAGVSQSPRYKVTKRGQDVTLRCDPISSHATLYWYQQALGQGPEFLTYFNYEAQPDKSGLPSDRFSAERPEGSISTLTIQRTEQRDSAMYRCASSPTPGQGNTEAFFGQGTRLTVV.

The J gene is TRBJ1-1, the V gene TRBV9, with D possibly TRBD1 on 5 matching bases. The germline V gene has CDR1 SGDLS and CDR2 YYNGEE. Trimming took off 3 bases at V and 3 bases at J, with 9 bases between the two ends. The CDR3 runs to 13 residues. CDR3 residues: CASSALGHTEAFF. In DNA, the CDR3 is TGTGCCAGCAGCGCCCTGGGGCACACTGAAGCTTTCTTT.

This chain connects TRBV11-3 to TRBJ2-1, with D tentatively TRBD1 (6 bases). CDR1 is SGHNT, CDR2 YENEEA, per germline. The CDR3 totals 13 residues. With 0 bases removed from V and 9 bases from J, the gap between germline ends came to 9 bases. CDR3 loop: CASSLEGGTEQFF. The CDR3 region has the DNA TGTGCCAGCAGCTTAGAAGGGGGAACTGAGCAGTTCTTC.

V usage is TRBV4-1 and J usage is TRBJ1-1; 9 bases map to TRBD1. Per germline, CDR1 MGHRA and CDR2 YSYEKL. This CDR3 contains 18 residues. The J segment lost 2 bases and the V segment lost 2 bases, leaving 12 bases of the junction unmatched. CDR3 protein: CASSQLTVQGASNTEAFF. In DNA, the CDR3 is TGCGCCAGCAGCCAACTAACCGTACAGGGGGCGAGTAACACTGAAGCTTTCTTT.

The count of this clone is one. The J gene is TRBJ2-2, the V gene TRBV10-3; TRBD2 agrees at 7 bases. CDR1 ENHRY and CDR2 SYGVKD come from the germline V gene. The CDR3 totals 15 residues. The J segment lost 6 bases and the V segment lost 2 bases, leaving 6 bases of the junction unmatched. This chain's CDR3 is CAISENGLEAGELFF. CDR3 bases: TGTGCCATCAGTGAGAATGGACTAGAAGCCGGGGAGCTGTTTTTT.

The genes are TRBV29-1 and TRBJ1-1, with no clear D. Germline V CDR1 and CDR2: SQVTM, ANQGSEA. V lost 4 bases, J lost 6 bases, and 18 bases lay in between. This CDR3 contains 14 residues. The CDR3, as DNA: TGCAGCGTTGTCTGGAGGACCATCCAGGCTGAAGCTTTCTTT. This encodes CSVVWRTIQAEAFF.

This clone was counted a single time. The same CDR3 is also encoded by other DNA sequences in this sample. The V gene is TRBV7-2, the J gene TRBJ2-5, with a possible D match to TRBD2 (7 bases). V was cut by 5 bases and J by 1 base, with 11 bases left in between. Germline-derived CDR1 and CDR2 are SGHTA and FQGNSA. The CDR3 runs to 14 residues. CDR3 residues: CASSRGGGQETQYF. The CDR3 DNA reads TGTGCCAGCAGCCGAGGGGGGGGCCAAGAGACCCAGTACTTC.

The V call is TRBV6-5, the J call TRBJ2-7, with TRBD1 identical over 11 bases. The V segment lost 6 bases and the J segment 9 bases; nucleotides outside the gene matches: 10. Looked up from germline, CDR1 is MNHEY and CDR2 is SVGAGI. The CDR3 totals 14 residues. CDR3 in DNA: TGTGCCAGCAGCCAAGGACAGGGGGCCAGGGGGCAGTACTTC. Translation gives CASSQGQGARGQYF.

This chain links TRBV9 with TRBJ1-1; D is unclear. The V and J ends lost 0 bases and 2 bases respectively, with 8 bases between them. In germline, CDR1 is SGDLS, CDR2 YYNGEE. The length of the CDR3 is 14 residues. CDR3 region: CASSVDSRNTEAFF. DNA of the CDR3: TGTGCCAGCAGCGTAGACAGTCGCAACACTGAAGCTTTCTTT.

The V gene is TRBV5-5, the J gene TRBJ2-7, with a tentative D call TRBD1 (5 bases). Germline V gives CDR1 SGHKS, CDR2 YYEKEE (reference sequence). With 2 bases removed from V and 2 bases from J, the gap between germline ends came to 20 bases. The CDR3 has 17 amino acids. The CDR3 is CASSFHLGQGGPYEQYF. As DNA, the CDR3 is TGTGCCAGCAGCTTCCACCTCGGGCAGGGTGGGCCCTACGAGCAGTACTTC.

This clone was picked up a small number of times. CDR3 residues: CASSLTGESYGYTF. Written as DNA, the CDR3 is TGTGCCAGCAGCTTGACAGGCGAATCCTATGGCTACACCTTC. This chain connects TRBV5-6 to TRBJ1-2; D is perhaps TRBD1 (5 bases). Looked up from germline, CDR1 is SGHDT and CDR2 is YYEEEE. The CDR3 is 14 residues long. The V gene lost 1 base and the J gene lost 4 bases, with 11 bases spanning the gap.

The V call is TRBV4-3, the J call TRBJ2-1, with TRBD2 matching over 9 bases. In germline, CDR1 is LGHNA, CDR2 YSLEER. V gave up 3 bases and J gave up 3 bases; unmatched junction bases: 12. CDR3 length: 18 amino acids. The CDR3 sequence is CASSHRQGTSGYYNEQFF. For the CDR3, the DNA is TGCGCCAGCAGCCATAGACAGGGAACTAGCGGGTACTACAATGAGCAGTTCTTC.

This chain links TRBV7-8 with TRBJ1-2, with a tentative D call TRBD1 (5 bases). The CDR3 is 16 residues long. Deletions cut 1 base from V and 4 bases from J, with 16 bases between. CDR1 SGHVS and CDR2 FQNEAQ come from the germline V gene. CDR3 bases: TGTGCCAGCAGCTTAGATGCAGGGAAGGTTGGCTATGGCTACACCTTC. This gives the protein CASSLDAGKVGYGYTF. The whole variable domain, filled in from reference TRBV7-8 and TRBJ1-2, reads GAGVSQSPRYKVAKRGQDVALRCDPISGHVSLFWYQQALGQGPEFLTYFQNEAQLDKSGLPSDRFFAERPEGSVSTLKIQRTQQEDSAVYLCASSLDAGKVGYGYTFGSGTRLTVV.

The chain joins TRBV7-2 to TRBJ2-5; tentative D call: TRBD2 (5 bases). Germline V gene data show CDR1 as SGHTA and CDR2 as FQGNSA. This CDR3 has 14 amino acids. Trimming stripped 4 bases from V and 7 bases from J, with 16 bases between. As DNA, the CDR3 is TGTGCCAGCAGCTATAAAGGGCAGGCGGGGACCCAGTACTTC. Amino acid sequence: CASSYKGQAGTQYF.

This chain uses TRBV4-1 with TRBJ1-1; D perhaps matches TRBD1 (6 bases). V lost 4 bases and J lost 2, with 29 bases in between. This CDR3 contains 20 residues. Germline V gene lookup returns CDR1 MGHRA and CDR2 YSYEKL. CDR3 nucleotide sequence: TGCGCCAGCAGCCCGACCCTGAGCTACCCATTGACAGGAATAAACACTGAAGCTTTCTTT. The encoded protein is CASSPTLSYPLTGINTEAFF.

The rearrangement links TRBV7-9 to TRBJ2-7, with 7 bases fitting TRBD2. Germline V gene lookup returns CDR1 SEHNR and CDR2 FQNEAQ (reference sequence). The length of the CDR3 is 14 residues. The V segment lost 4 bases and the J segment 3 bases; nucleotides outside the gene matches: 6. The CDR3 sequence: CASSSPGGYYEQYF. The CDR3 nucleotides read TGTGCCAGCAGCTCTCCGGGAGGCTACTACGAGCAGTACTTC. Filled out from reference TRBV7-9 and TRBJ2-7, the complete variable domain reads DTGVSQNPRHKITKRGQNVTFRCDPISEHNRLYWYRQTLGQGPEFLTYFQNEAQLEKSRLLSDRFSAERPKGSFSTLEIQRTEQGDSAMYLCASSSPGGYYEQYFGPGTRLTVT.